This T cell receptor (beta chain) originates from a study of graft-versus-host responses after intestinal transplantation. Sequencing was performed with immunoSEQ multiplex PCR; in TCRdb, only in-frame clones are kept and a portion is missing. The profile shows some 45,000 clones, more than 85% of them singletons. The V gene's germline CDR1 is LNHDA and CDR2 SQIVND (reference sequence). There are 18 residues in the CDR3. The V gene lost 5 bases and the J gene lost 1 base, with 18 bases spanning the gap. V and J are TRBV19 and TRBJ2-6; the D gene is possibly TRBD2 (7 bases). The receptor's source is a human patient who received an intestinal transplant, so some T cells may come from the graft donor. The sample in question was PBMCs, obtained 524 days after transplant. For the CDR3, the DNA is TGTGCCAGTAGTCGTCAGGGAGGGGGGTCTTCTGGGGCCAACGTCCTGACTTTC. This encodes CASSRQGGGSSGANVLTF.